These T cell receptor beta chains were read from a single sample in a study of T cell responses to AZD1222 COVID-19 vaccine. The data were produced by immunoSEQ multiplex PCR, yet TCRdb's version contains in-frame clones alone and is incomplete. The sample lists around 65,000 clones, approximately 87% occurring once. The sequenced sample was peripheral blood, obtained 28 days after the second AZD1222 dose. The receptors were gathered from an adult who received the AZD1222 COVID-19 vaccine. CDR3s leave out the opening cysteine and the closing phenylalanine or tryptophan.

TRBJ1-5 TRBV9 ASSVNGGGSQPQH
TRBJ1-1 TRBV6-5 ASGRTGDNTEAF
TRBJ1-6 TRBV4-1 ASSQDPGAGGNLH
TRBJ2-1 TRBV24-1 ATSNDWTGQEGEQF
TRBJ2-7 TRBV7-8 ASSLGQGKYEQY
TRBJ1-1 TRBV6-5 ASRKGQPNTEAF
TRBJ1-4 TRBV5-4 ASSSGTAATNEKLF
TRBJ2-2 TRBV10-3 AIRNTGTSGVNTGELF
TRBJ1-5 TRBV7-8 ASSLGTGQGNQPQH
TRBJ1-4 TRBV10-2 ASMDSANEKLF
TRBJ2-7 TRBV2 ASSVHTGEQY
TRBJ1-3 TRBV5-4 ASSSRAGGNTIY
TRBJ1-4 TRBV3-1/TRBV3-2 ASSRRDNDEKLF
TRBJ2-2 TRBV2 ASSAPPTSRNTGELF
TRBJ2-5 TRBV7-9 ASSVGRQETQY
TRBJ2-7 TRBV9 ASSVGTGTGEQY
TRBJ1-1 TRBV5-4 ASRGQQNTEAF
TRBJ1-5 TRBV6-2/TRBV6-3 ASSYWGSGGSNQPQH
TRBJ1-1 TRBV27 ASSLSGKSTEAF
TRBJ1-4 TRBV6-2/TRBV6-3 ASSSRARELF
TRBJ2-1 TRBV9 ASSVTNRGSNEQF
TRBJ1-2 TRBV9 ASSVGGTGLNYGYT
TRBJ2-7 TRBV13 ASSGRDSYEQY
TRBJ2-1 TRBV12-3/TRBV12-4 ASSFGGYNEQF
TRBJ1-2 TRBV24-1 ATSDGGGYGYT